This TCR beta chain was found in a study of control samples from healthy donors and cancer patients. Sequenced by immunoSEQ multiplex PCR; TCRdb stores in-frame clones only, minus some. This table holds about 250,000 clones, over 70% found once. The V gene end was trimmed by 2 bases and the J gene end by 6 bases; junction bases not matched to a gene: 14. The CDR3 has 19 amino acids. The germline V gene encodes CDR1 GTSNPN and CDR2 SVGIG (reference sequence). This clone was observed a handful of times. Specimen: PBMCs. This clonotype originated in a woman between 55 and 75 years old with lung cancer. The chain combines TRBV30 with TRBJ2-1, with 15 bases matching TRBD2. The CDR3 sequence is CAWSPPRTSGGAIVNEQFF. The CDR3 nucleotides are TGTGCCTGGAGTCCGCCGAGGACTAGCGGGGGGGCTATCGTCAATGAGCAGTTCTTC.